The 23 T cell receptor beta chains presented below share a single source sample, sequenced in a study of T cell repertoires in cytomegalovirus infection. TCRdb re-called the reads with MiXCR, one entry per CDR3 protein. The sample consists of 450,000 to 550,000 distinct CDR3 sequences, 16% of them appearing once. What was sequenced was CD8+ T cells from PBMCs. These receptors were obtained from a human donor in good health (CMV status not recorded). Some clones in this sample may be carry-over from other donors' samples.

This clonotype was counted ten times or more. The chain is built from TRBV12-3 or TRBV12-4 and TRBJ1-1, with TRBD1 matching over 9 bases. The CDR3 extends over 13 amino acids. J gave up 5 bases and V 6 bases, and 4 bases lay outside the gene matches. This chain's CDR3 is CASSTGGWTEAFF. The CDR3 bases are TGTGCCAGCAGCACAGGGGGCTGGACTGAAGCTTTCTTT.

This clonotype has just a few counts. This chain joins TRBV19 and TRBJ1-5; D unresolved. CDR1 is LNHDA, CDR2 SQIVND, per germline (reference sequence). The V end was cut by 3 bases, the J end by 2 bases, with 11 bases between. The CDR3 is 15 residues long. The CDR3 DNA is TGTGCCAGTAGTATTGAGCGGGCGCGCAATCAGCCCCAGCATTTT. This encodes CASSIERARNQPQHF.

This clonotype has a handful of counts. The J gene is TRBJ2-5, the V gene TRBV10-3, with 9 bases lining up with TRBD2. This CDR3 has 15 residues. V dropped 10 bases and J dropped 0; count of bases not matched to a gene: 9. Germline values: CDR1 ENHRY, CDR2 SYGVKD. This CDR3 reads CATAPSGAHQETQYF. The CDR3, as DNA: TGTGCCACCGCTCCTAGCGGGGCCCACCAAGAGACCCAGTACTTC.

This clonotype was detected a few times. The genes are TRBV20-1 and TRBJ2-1, with 11 nucleotides matching TRBD2. Losses at the gene ends were 6 bases for V and 0 bases for J; bases not matched to a gene: 13. CDR1 and CDR2 from the germline V gene are DFQATT and SNEGSKA (reference sequence). The CDR3 spans 18 residues. This CDR3 is CSAENPSGRPYSYNEQFF. The DNA for the CDR3 is TGCAGTGCCGAGAATCCTAGCGGGAGGCCCTACTCCTACAATGAGCAGTTCTTC.

This chain connects TRBV3-1 to TRBJ1-1; perhaps TRBD1 as D (6 bases). The CDR3 covers 13 residues. The V end was cut by 3 bases, the J end by 7 bases, with 12 bases between. Germline CDR1 is LGHDT and CDR2 is YNNKEL (reference sequence). CDR3 protein: CASSHIQGVEAFF. CDR3 coding DNA: TGTGCCAGCAGCCATATACAGGGTGTTGAAGCTTTCTTT. The whole variable domain, remainder taken from reference TRBV3-1 and TRBJ1-1, is DTAVSQTPKYLVTQMGNDKSIKCEQNLGHDTMYWYKQDSKKFLKIMFSYNNKELIINETVPNRFSPKSPDKAHLNLHINSLELGDSAVYFCASSHIQGVEAFFGQGTRLTVV.

This clonotype showed up just a few times. The CDR3 DNA reads TGTGCCAGTAGTGACAACGCGAACACCGGGGAGCTGTTTTTT. This sequence encodes CASSDNANTGELFF. J is TRBJ2-2 and V is TRBV19; D gene ambiguous. CDR3 size: 14 residues. Trimming cost V 5 bases and J 0 bases, with 7 bases left between them. The germline gives CDR1 LNHDA, CDR2 SQIVND (reference sequence).

The chain is built from TRBV20-1 and TRBJ2-1; D not resolved. This CDR3 has 14 residues. Germline V gives CDR1 DFQATT, CDR2 SNEGSKA (reference sequence). Trimming cost V 7 bases and J 4 bases, with 17 bases left between them. The CDR3: CSVRDDQNYNEQFF. CDR3 nucleotide sequence: TGCAGTGTCCGAGACGATCAGAATTACAATGAGCAGTTCTTC.

The chain joins TRBV27 to TRBJ2-7, with TRBD1 as a possible D gene (5 bases). Germline V gene data show CDR1 as MNHEY and CDR2 as SMNVEV (reference sequence). Trimming took off 3 bases at V and 3 bases at J, with 15 bases between the two ends. This CDR3 contains 15 residues. Here the CDR3 reads CASSLTETAFYEQYF. CDR3 bases: TGTGCCAGCAGTTTGACCGAGACAGCTTTCTACGAGCAGTACTTC.

This clonotype was detected ten times or more. The chain recombines TRBV7-9 with TRBJ1-2; D gene unclear. This CDR3 region has 13 residues. The V end lost 4 bases, the J end lost 4 bases, and 10 bases lay between the germline ends. The V gene's germline CDR1 is SEHNR and CDR2 FQNEAQ (reference sequence). The DNA for the CDR3 is TGTGCCAGCAGCTCCGGGAGCGGCTATGGCTACACCTTC. This gives the protein CASSSGSGYGYTF.

This clonotype occurred many times. The V and J genes are TRBV27 and TRBJ2-2; TRBD1 agrees at 9 bases. V gave up 5 bases and J gave up 6 bases; unmatched junction bases: 1. CDR1 is MNHEY and CDR2 is SMNVEV in the germline V gene (reference sequence). This CDR3 has 13 amino acids. The CDR3 is CASSRQGAGELFF. DNA of the CDR3: TGTGCCAGCAGTCGACAGGGGGCCGGGGAGCTGTTTTTT.

V and J are TRBV15 and TRBJ2-6; TRBD1 might be the D (6 bases). This CDR3 is built from 18 residues. Trimming took off 0 bases at V and 0 bases at J, with 12 bases between the two ends. Looked up from germline, CDR1 is LNHNV and CDR2 is YYDKDF (reference sequence). In DNA, the CDR3 is TGTGCCACCAGCAGAGAAGGCAGGGGCTCCTCTGGGGCCAACGTCCTGACTTTC. Translated: CATSREGRGSSGANVLTF.

This clonotype has a count of ten or more. The chain recombines TRBV7-9 with TRBJ2-1, with 10 bases that match TRBD2. Looked up from germline, CDR1 is SEHNR and CDR2 is FQNEAQ (reference sequence). After removal of 4 bases from V and 6 bases from J, the junction contained 9 bases not matched to a gene. The CDR3 has 16 amino acids. The DNA of the CDR3 is TGTGCCAGCAGCTCAAGGAGCGGGAGGGATTTCAATGAGCAGTTCTTC. It specifies CASSSRSGRDFNEQFF.

The chain recombines TRBV7-8 with TRBJ1-2; D is ambiguous. Germline V gene data show CDR1 as SGHVS and CDR2 as FQNEAQ. The ends were cut back, 2 bases at V and 6 bases at J, with 7 bases in the middle. The CDR3 sequence is 12 residues long. CDR3 amino acids: CASSLSLNGYTF. In nucleotides, the CDR3 is TGTGCCAGCAGCTTATCTCTTAATGGCTACACCTTC.

This clonotype was seen many times. The V and J genes are TRBV7-9 and TRBJ1-3; maybe TRBD1 (6 bases). Germline V gene data show CDR1 as SEHNR and CDR2 as FQNEAQ (reference sequence). This CDR3 has 14 residues. The V and J ends lost 11 bases and 0 bases respectively, with 14 bases between them. CDR3 sequence reads: CASIRGASGNTIYF. The DNA for the CDR3 is TGTGCCTCTATCCGGGGGGCCTCTGGAAACACCATATATTTT.

This clonotype has only a few counts. V usage is TRBV9 and J usage is TRBJ2-1, with TRBD2 matching 10 bases. CDR1 is SGDLS, CDR2 YYNGEE, per germline. Unmatched junction bases numbered 3, after V lost 1 base and J lost 5 bases. This CDR3 comprises 15 residues. The CDR3 reads CASSVTSGTNNEQFF. CDR3 DNA sequence: TGTGCCAGCAGCGTAACTAGCGGGACCAACAATGAGCAGTTCTTC.

This clonotype has more than one count but fewer than ten. The chain recombines TRBV7-9 with TRBJ2-7; D is possibly TRBD1 or TRBD2 (6 bases each). This CDR3 contains 14 residues. The V gene's germline CDR1 is SEHNR and CDR2 FQNEAQ (reference sequence). With 5 bases removed from V and 6 bases from J, the gap between germline ends came to 17 bases. CDR3 sequence: CASSPRGAVGEQYF. The CDR3 coding sequence is TGTGCCAGCAGCCCGAGGGGGGCAGTTGGCGAGCAGTACTTC.

The chain employs TRBV7-9 and TRBJ2-7, with 10 bases identical to TRBD1. This CDR3 has 16 residues. CDR1 SEHNR and CDR2 FQNEAQ come from the germline V gene (reference sequence). Losses at the gene ends were 5 bases for V and 4 bases for J; bases not matched to a gene: 11. The CDR3 here is CASSPERDRGLYEQYF. In DNA form, the CDR3 reads TGTGCCAGCAGCCCTGAGCGGGACAGGGGTCTTTACGAGCAGTACTTC.

This chain links TRBV20-1 with TRBJ1-5; D is perhaps TRBD1 (5 bases). The CDR3 consists of 16 residues. CDR1 and CDR2 (germline): DFQATT, SNEGSKA (reference sequence). Trimming took off 0 bases at V and 0 bases at J, with 12 bases between the two ends. The CDR3 sequence is CSAREKDTYSNQPQHF. The CDR3 DNA is TGCAGTGCTAGAGAAAAGGACACCTATAGCAATCAGCCCCAGCATTTT.

This chain links TRBV30 with TRBJ2-2; D gene unclear. In germline, CDR1 is GTSNPN, CDR2 SVGIG (reference sequence). This CDR3 comprises 12 residues. V was pared by 6 bases and J by 6 bases, with 11 bases between. The CDR3 sequence is CACLDQPGELFF. As DNA, the CDR3 is TGTGCCTGCCTTGACCAACCCGGGGAGCTGTTTTTT.

The chain recombines TRBV9 with TRBJ2-1; D is possibly TRBD2 (6 bases). V was trimmed by 1 base and J by 7 bases, leaving 12 bases between them. The CDR3 runs 14 residues. CDR1 is SGDLS and CDR2 is YYNGEE in the germline V gene. Here the CDR3 DNA reads TGTGCCAGCAGCGTAAAGTGGGGAGGAAATGAGCAGTTCTTC. It codes for CASSVKWGGNEQFF.

V is TRBV14 and J is TRBJ2-1, with unresolved D. In germline, CDR1 is SGHDN, CDR2 FVKESK. This CDR3 region has 14 residues. V lost 4 bases and J 1 base, leaving 8 bases between the germline ends. The CDR3 coding sequence is TGTGCCAGCAGCCCGGACGGATCCTACAATGAGCAGTTCTTC. Residues: CASSPDGSYNEQFF.

As DNA, the CDR3 is TGTGCCAGCAGTTCGGGATCGTCAGGCCACGAGCAGTACTTC. It translates to CASSSGSSGHEQYF. The chain uses TRBV27 and TRBJ2-7; D possibly corresponds to TRBD2 (5 bases). Trimming shortened V by 4 bases and J by 5 bases, and 15 bases separated the two germline ends. This CDR3 spans 14 amino acids. The germline V gene has CDR1 MNHEY and CDR2 SMNVEV (reference sequence).

This clonotype has ten or more counts. The chain links TRBV7-8 to TRBJ1-1; D gene unclear. Germline CDR1 is SGHVS and CDR2 is FQNEAQ. This CDR3 region has 13 residues. V was shortened by 1 base and J by 4 bases, with 7 bases between the two germline ends. The CDR3 protein is CASSLGVLTEAFF. The CDR3, as DNA: TGTGCCAGCAGCTTAGGGGTTCTCACTGAAGCTTTCTTT.